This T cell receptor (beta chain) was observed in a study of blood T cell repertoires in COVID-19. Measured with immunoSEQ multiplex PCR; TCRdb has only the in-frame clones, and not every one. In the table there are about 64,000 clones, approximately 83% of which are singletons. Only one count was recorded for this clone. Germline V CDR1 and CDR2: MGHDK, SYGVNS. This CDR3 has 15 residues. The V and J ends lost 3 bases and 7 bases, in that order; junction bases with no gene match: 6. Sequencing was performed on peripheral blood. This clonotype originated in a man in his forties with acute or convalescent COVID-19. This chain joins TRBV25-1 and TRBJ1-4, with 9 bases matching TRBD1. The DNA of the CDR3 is TGTGCCAGCAGTGATGGGACAGGGAGCCTTGAAAAACTGTTTTTT. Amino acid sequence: CASSDGTGSLEKLFF.